The 24 T cell receptor beta chains below all came from one sample that was sequenced in a study of Ad26.COV2.S vaccination and SARS-CoV-2 variants. The treatment was: some 19 received Ad26.COV2.S at low or high dose, single or two shots; about 5 received placebo; per-sample allocation not given. Specimens were obtained on day 63 following the first vaccine or placebo injection. The table came from immunoSEQ multiplex PCR; TCRdb's copy has only in-frame clones and leaves some out. The data contain roughly 350,000 clones, 80% to 90% of them singletons. The sequencing here drew on peripheral blood, taken in a trial of Ad26.COV2.S vaccine versus placebo. The source is a person between 18 and 59 years old who received the Ad26.COV2.S COVID-19 vaccine or a placebo.

The V and J genes are TRBV12-2 and TRBJ1-2. TRBV12-2 is a listed pseudogene. The CDR3 consists of 11 residues. This CDR3 is CASRLADGYTF. The CDR3 DNA reads TGTGCAAGTCGCTTAGCCGATGGCTACACCTTC.

The chain carries TRBV19 and TRBJ2-5, with 11 bases fitting TRBD2. V lost 2 bases, J lost 1 base, and 3 bases stayed unmatched. Germline V gene data show CDR1 as LNHDA and CDR2 as SQIVND (reference sequence). This CDR3 is built from 16 residues. CDR3 residues: CASSIRLAGTQETQYF. CDR3 sequence (DNA): TGTGCCAGTAGTATAAGACTAGCGGGGACCCAAGAGACCCAGTACTTC.

J is TRBJ2-1 and V is TRBV3-1 (or the pseudogene TRBV3-2); 11 bases match TRBD2. With 2 bases clipped from V and 10 bases from J, the junction kept 16 bases outside the gene matches. Germline V gene sequence: CDR1 LGHDT, CDR2 YNNKEL (reference sequence). CDR3 length equals 18 residues. CDR3 in amino acids: CASSQNLSGRAPYIEQFF. The CDR3 DNA reads as TGTGCCAGCAGCCAAAATCTTAGCGGGAGGGCCCCCTACATAGAGCAGTTCTTC.

This clone was counted a single time. The gene calls are TRBV3-1 (or the pseudogene TRBV3-2) and TRBJ2-2; D is unresolved. Trimming left V 1 base short and J 0 bases short, with 6 bases between. The CDR3 is made up of 15 amino acids. Germline V lookup: CDR1 LGHDT, CDR2 YNNKEL (reference sequence). CDR3 nucleotide sequence: TGTGCCAGCAGCCAAGTTCAGACGAACACCGGGGAGCTGTTTTTT. It translates to CASSQVQTNTGELFF.

The rearrangement uses TRBV28 and TRBJ2-1, with 7 nucleotides matching TRBD2. CDR3 size: 16 residues. Trimming removed 7 bases from V and 6 bases from J; junction bases left unmatched: 15. Germline lookup yields CDR1 MDHEN and CDR2 SYDVKM. The CDR3 DNA sequence: TGTGCCAGCACCACAAGGAAGAGCGGGGATTCCAATGAGCAGTTCTTC. As protein: CASTTRKSGDSNEQFF.

This clone was seen a single time. V gene TRBV7-9 combines with J gene TRBJ1-5; TRBD1 matches at 8 bases. The CDR3 spans 17 residues. Unmatched junction bases numbered 11, after V lost 4 bases and J lost 3 bases. Germline CDR1 and CDR2: SEHNR and FQNEAQ (reference sequence). The chain's CDR3 is CASSSQGTGLPNQPQHF. For the CDR3, the DNA is TGTGCCAGCAGCTCGCAAGGGACAGGACTCCCCAATCAGCCCCAGCATTTT.

The chain joins TRBV19 to TRBJ1-5; TRBD1 might be the D (5 bases). V was clipped by 5 bases and J by 1 base, with 15 bases between them. CDR3 size: 16 residues. The germline gives CDR1 LNHDA, CDR2 SQIVND (reference sequence). In DNA, the CDR3 is TGTGCCAGTAGTCCTGGCTGGGGGAGAAGCAATCAGCCCCAGCATTTT. It encodes CASSPGWGRSNQPQHF.

This clone showed up just once. V and J are TRBV5-8 and TRBJ1-2; no reliable D call. Germline lookup yields CDR1 SGHTS and CDR2 YDEGEE. V was shortened by 1 base and J by 3 bases, with 7 bases between the two germline ends. This CDR3 region has 13 residues. The DNA of the CDR3 is TGTGCCAGCAGCTTGTTTTCGGACTATGGCTACACCTTC. Its protein product is CASSLFSDYGYTF.

The chain couples TRBV28 to TRBJ1-1, with D uncertain. This CDR3 has 11 amino acids. Trimming took 0 bases from V and 11 from J, leaving 7 bases between them. CDR1 is MDHEN and CDR2 is SYDVKM in the germline V gene. Here the CDR3 DNA reads TGTGCCAGCAGTTTATGGGGCGGCGCTTTCTTT. Translating it yields CASSLWGGAFF.

This clone was seen once. The V and J genes are TRBV5-1 and TRBJ2-1; 13 nucleotides agree with TRBD2. V was clipped by 7 bases and J by 8 bases; unmatched bases: 6. CDR3 size: 14 residues. CDR1 SGHRS and CDR2 YFSETQ come from the germline V gene. The DNA for the CDR3 is TGCGCCAGCCGGACTAGCGGGAGTTTGGATGAGCAGTTCTTC. The encoded protein is CASRTSGSLDEQFF.

The chain uses TRBV24-1 and TRBJ1-2; D gene ambiguous. The length of the CDR3 is 12 residues. The germline gives CDR1 KGHDR, CDR2 SFDVKD. Trimming took 4 bases from V and 7 from J, leaving 9 bases between them. The CDR3 loop reads CATSEPVGGYTF. In nucleotides, the CDR3 is TGTGCCACCAGTGAACCCGTCGGTGGCTACACCTTC.

The V call is TRBV23-1, the J call TRBJ2-7, with D perhaps being TRBD1 or TRBD2 (6 bases each). TRBV23-1 is an ORF; its function is uncertain. The germline V and J ends were trimmed by 7 bases and 2 bases, with 27 bases remaining between them. This CDR3 has 18 amino acids. CDR3 coding DNA: TGCGCCAGCATTCTGGCGGGAAATGGACAGAAAGCCACCTACGAGCAGTACTTC. Translating gives CASILAGNGQKATYEQYF.

The table lists this clone with a count of one. The DNA for the CDR3 is TGTGCCAGCAGCCAAGATGGAGTTGGCAGGGTGGAAGGCTACACCTTC. Translation gives CASSQDGVGRVEGYTF. This sequence joins TRBV4-2 and TRBJ1-2, with D perhaps matching TRBD1 (5 bases). The CDR3 has 16 amino acids. Germline loops: CDR1 LGHNA, CDR2 YNFKEQ. Trimming stripped 0 bases from V and 8 bases from J, with 19 bases between.

The CDR3, as DNA: TGTGCCAGTAGTTGGGGTACTAGCTCCTATAATTCACCCCTCCACTTT. Translation: CASSWGTSSYNSPLHF. The rearrangement uses TRBV19 and TRBJ1-6; unclear D gene. V gave up 5 bases and J gave up 0 bases, with 11 bases separating them. The CDR3 is 16 amino acids. Germline CDR1 and CDR2: LNHDA and SQIVND (reference sequence).

This sequence joins TRBV7-9 and TRBJ2-3; 8 bases agree with TRBD2. This CDR3 spans 16 amino acids. Germline V gene sequence: CDR1 SEHNR, CDR2 FQNEAQ (reference sequence). Trimming removed 2 bases from V and 4 bases from J; junction bases left unmatched: 8. The CDR3: CASSLLRGGLPDTQYF. CDR3 DNA: TGTGCCAGCAGCTTATTACGGGGGGGCCTGCCAGATACGCAGTATTTT.

This clone was observed a handful of times. The chain is built from TRBV24-1 and TRBJ1-1; no clear D gene. The V gene lost 7 bases and the J gene lost 1 base, with 9 bases spanning the gap. CDR3 length: 13 residues. The germline V gene has CDR1 KGHDR and CDR2 SFDVKD. The CDR3 nucleotides read TGTGCCACCAGGAGGTCAGGGAACACTGAAGCTTTCTTT. Encoded protein: CATRRSGNTEAFF.

This chain joins TRBV15 and TRBJ1-1; D not resolved. The CDR3 spans 13 residues. Germline V gene lookup returns CDR1 LNHNV and CDR2 YYDKDF (reference sequence). The V gene lost 3 bases and the J gene lost 3 bases, with 8 bases spanning the gap. The CDR3 protein is CATSSERHTEAFF. The CDR3 coding sequence is TGTGCCACCAGCAGCGAAAGACACACTGAAGCTTTCTTT.

The chain recombines TRBV6-2 or TRBV6-3 with TRBJ2-7; 16 nucleotides align to TRBD2. This CDR3 region has 16 residues. V gave up 5 bases and J gave up 2 bases; unmatched junction bases: 3. Germline V gene lookup returns CDR1 MNHEY and CDR2 SVGEGT. CDR3 protein: CASSLGLAGGAYEQYF. DNA for the CDR3: TGTGCCAGCAGTCTGGGACTAGCGGGAGGGGCCTACGAGCAGTACTTC.

The chain uses TRBV11-2 and TRBJ2-3, with a possible D match to TRBD1 (7 bases). Germline loops: CDR1 SGHAT, CDR2 FQNNGV. Trimming pared 3 bases from V and 1 base from J, leaving 11 bases between. CDR3 length equals 15 residues. The CDR3 nucleotides read TGTGCCAGCAGCTTGGAGGGGGCCGGCACAGATACGCAGTATTTT. Translating it yields CASSLEGAGTDTQYF.

The rearrangement uses TRBV20-1 and TRBJ1-6; D gene uncertain. The V gene's germline CDR1 is DFQATT and CDR2 SNEGSKA (reference sequence). With 3 bases removed from V and 7 bases from J, the gap between germline ends came to 19 bases. This CDR3 has 16 amino acids. CDR3 sequence (DNA): TGCAGTGCTAGTCCGGGCGGTGGGCAGCGAAATTCACCCCTCCACTTT. This translates into CSASPGGGQRNSPLHF.

This clone was counted a single time. This rearrangement joins TRBV28 to TRBJ2-7; D is uncertain. This CDR3 has 14 amino acids. Per germline, CDR1 MDHEN and CDR2 SYDVKM. V lost 4 bases and J lost 0, with 10 bases in between. The DNA of the CDR3 is TGTGCCAGCAGTTCACCACAAAACTCCTACGAGCAGTACTTC. It translates to CASSSPQNSYEQYF.

This clone was detected only once. The gene calls are TRBV28 and TRBJ2-7; a weak D match, TRBD1 (5 bases). V lost 3 bases and J 2 bases, leaving 8 bases between the germline ends. Germline-derived CDR1 and CDR2 are MDHEN and SYDVKM. The CDR3 contains 13 residues. The CDR3 spells CASSLAGPYEQYF. The DNA for the CDR3 is TGTGCCAGCAGTTTGGCAGGGCCCTACGAGCAGTACTTC. Combining the CDR3 with reference TRBV28 and TRBJ2-7 gives the whole variable domain DVKVTQSSRYLVKRTGEKVFLECVQDMDHENMFWYRQDPGLGLRLIYFSYDVKMKEKGDIPEGYSVSREKKERFSLILESASTNQTSMYLCASSLAGPYEQYFGPGTRLTVT.

The chain employs TRBV11-3 and TRBJ2-2, with 7 bases fitting TRBD1. The CDR3 totals 16 residues. V gave up 5 bases and J gave up 0 bases; unmatched junction bases: 6. Germline CDR1 SGHNT, CDR2 YENEEA. The CDR3 DNA follows: TGTGCCAGCAGCCCCCGGACAGGAACGAACACCGGGGAGCTGTTTTTT. Encoded protein: CASSPRTGTNTGELFF.

CDR3 loop: CASSLRNYGYTF. The CDR3 DNA follows: TGTGCCAGCAGTTTAAGGAACTATGGCTACACCTTC. The chain couples TRBV12-3 or TRBV12-4 to TRBJ1-2; D unclear. Trimming took off 2 bases at V and 2 bases at J, with 3 bases between the two ends. The CDR3 has 12 amino acids.